The rows below give T cell receptor beta chains drawn from one sample of a study of cytomegalovirus exposure and HLA in healthy donors. The table came from immunoSEQ multiplex PCR; TCRdb's copy has only in-frame clones and leaves some out. This table holds over 150,000 clones, around 68% found once. The sample was PBMCs. The source is a man aged 45 to 65 in good health and CMV-seronegative. Each CDR3 is given with its conserved first and last residue. A D gene is named only where the DNA matches it firmly. A row's size may be missing; if present it is once, few, many or a size class.

D	V	J	size	DNA	CDR3
TRBD2	TRBV11-2	TRBJ2-5	NA	TGTGCCAGCAGCGGGGGACTACAAGAGACCCAGTACTTC	CASSGGLQETQYF
NA	TRBV5-1	TRBJ2-1	NA	TGCGCCAGCAGCCCGGGGTCCCGGGAGTTCTTC	CASSPGSREFF
TRBD1	TRBV4-1	TRBJ2-7	NA	TGCGCCAGCAGCCAAGACGGACAGGGCCTTCTCTACGAGCAGTACTTC	CASSQDGQGLLYEQYF
NA	TRBV4-2	TRBJ1-1	NA	TGTGCCAGCAGCCAACGGGGAGAATTCCCATTTGCTTTCTTT	CASSQRGEFPFAFF
NA	TRBV7-7	TRBJ2-2	NA	TGTGCCAGCAGCTTGAAGATTCAGACAGCGAACACCGGGGAGCTGTTTTTT	CASSLKIQTANTGELFF
TRBD1	TRBV19	TRBJ2-1	NA	TGTGCCTCGGTGGGGGCAGGGGGCGATATGAAGAATGAGCAGTTCTTC	CASVGAGGDMKNEQFF
NA	TRBV21-1	TRBJ2-5	NA	TGTGCCAGCAGCAAAGGTGGGACATTGCAGACCCAGTACTTC	CASSKGGTLQTQYF
NA	TRBV25-1	TRBJ2-7	NA	TGTGCCAGCAGTGAAAGTGCTAGCTCCTACGAGCAGTACTTC	CASSESASSYEQYF
TRBD2	TRBV5-1	TRBJ2-7	NA	TGCGCCAGCGTAGCGGGGGGGATCGCCTACGAGCAGTACTTC	CASVAGGIAYEQYF
NA	TRBV5-6	TRBJ2-7	NA	TGTGCCAGCAGTTATCATGGACTCCCCCAAGGAAACTTC	CASSYHGLPQGNF
NA	TRBV4-2	TRBJ1-6	NA	TGTGCCAGCAGCCAAGGGGCAGGGCCCTCACCCCTCCACTTT	CASSQGAGPSPLHF
NA	TRBV2	TRBJ2-2	NA	TGTGCCAGCAGGGTGGGGGCTAAGAACACCGGGGAGCTGTTTTTT	CASRVGAKNTGELFF
TRBD2	TRBV7-7	TRBJ2-5	NA	TGTGCCAGCAGCTTAGGTTTGGCTAGCGGGGGCCAAGAGACCCAGTACTTC	CASSLGLASGGQETQYF
TRBD1	TRBV28	TRBJ1-1	NA	TGTGCCAGCAGTTTTGGGGACAGGGGCGCCGCTGAAGCTTTCTTT	CASSFGDRGAAEAFF
TRBD1	TRBV5-6	TRBJ1-2	NA	TGTGCCAGCAGTCGAGTCTCAGGGACAGGGTCTAACTATGGCTACACCTTC	CASSRVSGTGSNYGYTF
NA	TRBV11-1	TRBJ1-1	NA	TGTGCCAGCAGCTTAGAAACCAGCAGCTTGGGGGGAGCTTTCTTT	CASSLETSSLGGAFF
TRBD1	TRBV28	TRBJ2-1	NA	TGTGCCAGCAGCCTGGGACAGGGAAAAGGGGGTGAGCAGTTCTTC	CASSLGQGKGGEQFF
NA	TRBV5-6	TRBJ1-2	NA	TGTGCCAGCAGCCCCCCAGCGGGATCCAACTATGGCTACACCTTC	CASSPPAGSNYGYTF
TRBD1	TRBV5-6	TRBJ2-7	few	TGTGCCAGCAGCGGACAGGGGGCCCCCTCCTACGAGCAGTACTTC	CASSGQGAPSYEQYF
NA	TRBV4-1	TRBJ1-4	NA	TGCGCCAGCAGCCAAGAGACAGGCCAGAGGTCCACTAATGAAAAACTGTTTTTT	CASSQETGQRSTNEKLFF
TRBD2	TRBV5-6	TRBJ2-5	NA	TGTGCCAGCAGCCCGGGGGGGCGAGAGACCCAGTACTTC	CASSPGGRETQYF
NA	TRBV4-1	TRBJ2-1	few	TGCGCCAGCAGCCAATTGACAGACTCCTACAATGAGCAGTTCTTC	CASSQLTDSYNEQFF
NA	TRBV25-1	TRBJ2-1	NA	TGTGCCAGCACTCGTGGACATAGGTACAATGAGCAGTTCTTC	CASTRGHRYNEQFF
NA	TRBV28	TRBJ2-5	NA	TGTGCCAGCAGTTTTGGGCTGGTGGAGACCCAGTACTTC	CASSFGLVETQYF
TRBD2	TRBV2	TRBJ2-3	NA	TGTGCCTCGAGGGAGGGGACTAGCGAAGCAGATACGCAGTATTTT	CASREGTSEADTQYF
NA	TRBV9	TRBJ2-6	NA	TGTGCCAGCAGTTCGGCGGGTAGCTCTGGGGCCAACGTCCTGACTTTC	CASSSAGSSGANVLTF
TRBD2	TRBV7-8	TRBJ2-4	few	TGTGCCAGCAGCTTAGAAACTAGCGGAGCCAAAAACATTCAGTACTTC	CASSLETSGAKNIQYF
NA	TRBV6-5	TRBJ1-5	NA	TGTGCCAGCAGCCTGGACAGCAGTCATCAGCCCCAGCATTTT	CASSLDSSHQPQHF
NA	TRBV5-1	TRBJ2-5	NA	TGCGCCAGCAGCGGCAGCGAACAAGAGACCCAGTACTTC	CASSGSEQETQYF
TRBD1	TRBV6-1	TRBJ1-1	NA	TGTGCCAGCAGCCGACAGGGGTTTACTGAAGCTTTCTTT	CASSRQGFTEAFF
TRBD2	TRBV13	TRBJ2-3	few	TGTGCCAGCAGCCTAGCGGGGGGCGAGGTCGATACGCAGTATTTT	CASSLAGGEVDTQYF
TRBD1	TRBV28	TRBJ1-2	NA	TGTGCCAGCAGTAAACGCTCCGGGACAGGGAACGGCTACACCTTC	CASSKRSGTGNGYTF
TRBD1	TRBV6-5	TRBJ1-3	NA	TGTGCCAGCAGTCCTCCCGGGACAGCAAGAAACACCATATATTTT	CASSPPGTARNTIYF
TRBD1	TRBV18	TRBJ1-5	once	TGTGCCAGCTCACCAGGGACAGGGATGTGGCAGCCCCAGCATTTT	CASSPGTGMWQPQHF
TRBD1	TRBV19	TRBJ1-5	NA	TGTGCCAGTAGAGGGCCAGGGGGCCCGAATCAGCCCCAGCATTTT	CASRGPGGPNQPQHF
TRBD2	TRBV27	TRBJ2-3	NA	TGTGCCAGCAGTTTAGGGCTAGCGGGGGATACGCAGTATTTT	CASSLGLAGDTQYF
TRBD1	TRBV6-1	TRBJ2-7	NA	TGTGCCAGCAGTGTACTACAGGGGGCGGAATACGAGCAGTACTTC	CASSVLQGAEYEQYF
TRBD2	TRBV5-5	TRBJ2-5	NA	TGTGCCAGCAGCTTACGGGGGGAAACCGCTCAAGAGACCCAGTACTTC	CASSLRGETAQETQYF
TRBD1	TRBV19	TRBJ1-4	few	TGTGCCAGTAGTATGGGGGACAGGGGTAATGAAAAACTGTTTTTT	CASSMGDRGNEKLFF
NA	TRBV2	TRBJ2-5	few	TGTGCCAGCAGTGAAAGGAGGTCCATTCAAGAGACCCAGTACTTC	CASSERRSIQETQYF
TRBD2	TRBV28	TRBJ2-1	NA	TGTGCCAGCAGTCCGATAGCGGGGAGTATAAATGAGCAGTTCTTC	CASSPIAGSINEQFF
NA	TRBV19	TRBJ1-1	NA	TGTGCCAGTACCCGGGGGAGGACTGAAGCTTTCTTT	CASTRGRTEAFF
TRBD1	TRBV28	TRBJ1-4	NA	TGTGCCAGCACCCAGGGGACAGGGGATAGAAAACTGTTTTTT	CASTQGTGDRKLFF
TRBD1	TRBV6-1	TRBJ1-6	NA	TGTGCCAGCAGTGCCTCAGAGAACAGGGGCTTTAATTCACCCCTCCACTTT	CASSASENRGFNSPLHF
TRBD1	TRBV19	TRBJ1-2	NA	TGTGCCAGTCGACCGGGGACAGGCGATACAGCTAACTATGGCTACACCTTC	CASRPGTGDTANYGYTF
NA	TRBV27	TRBJ1-2	NA	TGTGCCAGCAGTTCGGCCGCTAGAGGAGAAGGCTATGGCTACACCTTC	CASSSAARGEGYGYTF
NA	TRBV6-5	TRBJ2-7	NA	TGTGCCAGCAGTTACATGGGCGGGTCGGCCAACGAGCAGTACTTC	CASSYMGGSANEQYF
TRBD2	TRBV7-2	TRBJ2-7	few	TGTGCCAGCAGCTTAGAGTCTAGCGGGGGCTACGAGCAGTACTTC	CASSLESSGGYEQYF
NA	TRBV15	TRBJ2-5	NA	TGTGCCACCAGCAGAATCCAGGGTGTTGGAGGGCAGGAGACCCAGTACTTC	CATSRIQGVGGQETQYF
NA	TRBV2	TRBJ1-2	once	TGTGCCAGCAGTGAGGTCACAGGGACGGGGGGCTACACCTTC	CASSEVTGTGGYTF
TRBD1	TRBV12-5	TRBJ2-3	once	TGTGCTAGTGGTTGGCAGGGGGCCACAGATACGCAGTATTTT	CASGWQGATDTQYF
NA	TRBV6-1	TRBJ2-1	NA	TGTGCCAGCAGTTTGCAGGGAACGGATGAGCAGTTCTTC	CASSLQGTDEQFF
NA	TRBV28	TRBJ2-7	NA	TGTGCCAGCAGACGCCGGTCCTACGAGCAGTACTTC	CASRRRSYEQYF
TRBD1	TRBV5-4	TRBJ2-7	few	TGTGCCAGCAGCTTGAAGGGACAGGCTGCCTTCGAGCAGTACTTC	CASSLKGQAAFEQYF
TRBD1	TRBV25-1	TRBJ1-3	NA	TGTGCCAGCAGCAGACAGGGATCCTCTGGAAACACCATATATTTT	CASSRQGSSGNTIYF
NA	TRBV19	TRBJ2-2	once	TGTGCCACCTTTAAAGGGCAGGGTCAAACCGGGGAGCTGTTTTTT	CATFKGQGQTGELFF